This TCR beta chain was sequenced for a study of T cell responses to AZD1222 COVID-19 vaccine. General observations from the study: Breadth and depth of Spike-specific TCRs rose after two AZD1222 doses. Baseline seropositivity occurred in only 5 to 7 AZD1222 recipients. Clonal diversity may have been underestimated, and the donors were mostly white British, with more females than males. Nearly half of spike-specific TCRs reportedly target unmutated variant regions.

From germline, CDR1 is SGDLS and CDR2 YYNGEE. The CDR3 is 15 amino acids. V shed 3 bases and J 0 bases; nucleotides not matched to a gene: 1. As for this clone: The antigen remains unidentified.

The repertoire was sequenced with immunoSEQ multiplex PCR; TCRdb's copy has only in-frame clones and lacks some. The sample yields about 100,000 clones, around 89% seen once. The receptor was isolated from an adult in good health. This chain links TRBV9 with TRBJ2-1; 9 positions agree with TRBD2. This sample comprised peripheral blood, obtained on day 0 of AZD1222 vaccination. The CDR3: CASSASGVSYNEQFF. The CDR3 DNA reads TGTGCCAGCAGCGCTAGCGGGGTCTCCTACAATGAGCAGTTCTTC.